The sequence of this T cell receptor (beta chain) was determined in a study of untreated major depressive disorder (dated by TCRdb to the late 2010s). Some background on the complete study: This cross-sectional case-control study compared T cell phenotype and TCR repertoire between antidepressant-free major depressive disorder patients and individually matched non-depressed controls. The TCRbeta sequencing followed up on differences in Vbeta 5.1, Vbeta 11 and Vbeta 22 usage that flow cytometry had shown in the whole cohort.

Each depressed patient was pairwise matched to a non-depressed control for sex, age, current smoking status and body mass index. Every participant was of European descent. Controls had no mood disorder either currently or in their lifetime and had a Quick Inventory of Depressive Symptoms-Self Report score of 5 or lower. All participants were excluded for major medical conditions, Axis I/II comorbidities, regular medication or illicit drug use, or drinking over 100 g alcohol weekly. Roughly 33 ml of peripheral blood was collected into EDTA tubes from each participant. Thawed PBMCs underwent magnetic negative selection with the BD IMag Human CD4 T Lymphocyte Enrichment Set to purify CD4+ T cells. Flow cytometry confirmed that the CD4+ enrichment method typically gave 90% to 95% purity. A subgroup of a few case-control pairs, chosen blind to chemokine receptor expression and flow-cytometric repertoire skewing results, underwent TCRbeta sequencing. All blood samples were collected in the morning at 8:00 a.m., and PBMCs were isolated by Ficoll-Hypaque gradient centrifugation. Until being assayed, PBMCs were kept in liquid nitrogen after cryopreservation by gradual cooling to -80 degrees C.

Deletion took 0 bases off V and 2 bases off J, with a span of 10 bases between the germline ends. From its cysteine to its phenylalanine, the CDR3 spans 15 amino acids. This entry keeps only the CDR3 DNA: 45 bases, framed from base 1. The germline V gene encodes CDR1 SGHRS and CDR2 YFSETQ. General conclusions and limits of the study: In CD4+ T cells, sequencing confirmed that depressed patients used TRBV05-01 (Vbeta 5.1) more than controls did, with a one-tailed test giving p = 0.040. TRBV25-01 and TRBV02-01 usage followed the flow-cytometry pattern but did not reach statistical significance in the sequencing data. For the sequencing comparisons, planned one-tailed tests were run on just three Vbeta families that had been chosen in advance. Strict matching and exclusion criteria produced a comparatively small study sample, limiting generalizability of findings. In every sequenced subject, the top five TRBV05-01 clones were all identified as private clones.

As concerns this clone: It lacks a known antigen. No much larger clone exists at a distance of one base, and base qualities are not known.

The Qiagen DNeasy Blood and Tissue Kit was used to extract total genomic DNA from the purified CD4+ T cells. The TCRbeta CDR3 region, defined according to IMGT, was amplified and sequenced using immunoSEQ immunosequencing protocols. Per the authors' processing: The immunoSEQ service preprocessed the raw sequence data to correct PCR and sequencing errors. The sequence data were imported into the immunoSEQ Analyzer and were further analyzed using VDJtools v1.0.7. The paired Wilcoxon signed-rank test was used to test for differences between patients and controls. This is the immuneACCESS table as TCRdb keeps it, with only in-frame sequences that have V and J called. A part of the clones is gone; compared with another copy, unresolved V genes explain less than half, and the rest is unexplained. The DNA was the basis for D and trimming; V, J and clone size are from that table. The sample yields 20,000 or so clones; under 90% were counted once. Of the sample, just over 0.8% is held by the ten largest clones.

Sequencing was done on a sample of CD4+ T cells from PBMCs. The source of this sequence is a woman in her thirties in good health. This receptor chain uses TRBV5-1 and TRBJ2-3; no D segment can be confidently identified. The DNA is TGCGCCAGCAGCTTGGGTGTAGGGCTCACAGATACGCAGTATTTT. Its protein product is CASSLGVGLTDTQYF.